The rows below give T cell receptor beta chains drawn from one sample of a study of OX40 agonist ivuxolimab in advanced cancers. Assay: immunoSEQ multiplex PCR; the TCRdb copy retains only in-frame clones and omits some. In the table there are 75,000 to 100,000 clones, 85% to 90% of which are singletons. Sequences were derived from CD4+ or CD8+ T cells sorted from blood, sampled in a trial of the OX40 agonist ivuxolimab. Source of these receptors: an adult with an advanced solid tumor such as melanoma, head and neck, liver or kidney cancer. Each CDR3 is given with its conserved first and last residue. The order of the fields is clone size, D gene, CDR3 length, V gene, J gene, CDR3 DNA, CDR3 protein. The D gene is left open where the match is weak. Clone size, where shown, is once, few, many, or a class for clones that have expanded.

clone size: once; D gene: TRBD2; CDR3 length: 16; V gene: TRBV2; J gene: TRBJ2-1; CDR3 DNA: TGTGCCAGCAGAGCACTACCTAGCGGACCCTACAATGAGCAGTTCTTC; CDR3 protein: CASRALPSGPYNEQFF
clone size: once; D gene: TRBD1; CDR3 length: 15; V gene: TRBV5-1; J gene: TRBJ2-5; CDR3 DNA: TGCGCCAGCAGCTCGCGCCTGGGACAGGGCGAGACCCAGTACTTC; CDR3 protein: CASSSRLGQGETQYF
clone size: -; D gene: -; CDR3 length: 15; V gene: TRBV2; J gene: TRBJ1-1; CDR3 DNA: TGTGCCAGCCGGGACAACTCACCCATGAACACTGAAGCTTTCTTT; CDR3 protein: CASRDNSPMNTEAFF
clone size: -; D gene: -; CDR3 length: 17; V gene: TRBV19; J gene: TRBJ1-5; CDR3 DNA: TGTGCCAGTAGTATAACCAGGGAGGTCTATAGCAATCAGCCCCAGCATTTT; CDR3 protein: CASSITREVYSNQPQHF
clone size: -; D gene: -; CDR3 length: 13; V gene: TRBV6-6; J gene: TRBJ1-1; CDR3 DNA: TGTGCCAGCAGTCCAAACACCAACACTGAAGCTTTCTTT; CDR3 protein: CASSPNTNTEAFF
clone size: -; D gene: -; CDR3 length: 13; V gene: TRBV30; J gene: TRBJ1-4; CDR3 DNA: TGTGCCTGGAGAGCCAGGGCTTGGGAAAAACTGTTTTTT; CDR3 protein: CAWRARAWEKLFF
clone size: -; D gene: -; CDR3 length: 15; V gene: TRBV5-1; J gene: TRBJ2-2; CDR3 DNA: TGCGCCAGCAGCTTGGCCCGGACGAACACCGGGGAGCTGTTTTTT; CDR3 protein: CASSLARTNTGELFF
clone size: -; D gene: -; CDR3 length: 14; V gene: TRBV11-2; J gene: TRBJ2-5; CDR3 DNA: TGTGCCAGCAGCTTACATAGGGAACAGGGCACCCAGTACTTC; CDR3 protein: CASSLHREQGTQYF
clone size: few; D gene: -; CDR3 length: 15; V gene: TRBV7-9; J gene: TRBJ2-6; CDR3 DNA: TGTGCCAGCAGCCAACAGGGCTCTGGGGCCAACGTCCTGACTTTC; CDR3 protein: CASSQQGSGANVLTF
clone size: once; D gene: TRBD1; CDR3 length: 14; V gene: TRBV30; J gene: TRBJ2-2; CDR3 DNA: TGTGCCTGGAGCACGGGACAGATCACCGGGGAGCTGTTTTTT; CDR3 protein: CAWSTGQITGELFF
clone size: -; D gene: TRBD2; CDR3 length: 14; V gene: TRBV2; J gene: TRBJ2-7; CDR3 DNA: TGTGCCAGCAGTTGGGGAGGGAACTCCTACGAGCAGTACTTC; CDR3 protein: CASSWGGNSYEQYF
clone size: -; D gene: -; CDR3 length: 12; V gene: TRBV21-1; J gene: TRBJ2-7; CDR3 DNA: TGTGCCAGCCAGCGGGAGGTGGGGGAGCAGTACTTC; CDR3 protein: CASQREVGEQYF
clone size: -; D gene: -; CDR3 length: 13; V gene: TRBV5-1; J gene: TRBJ2-5; CDR3 DNA: TGCGCCAGCAGCCGGGGCTTGCAAGAGACCCAGTACTTC; CDR3 protein: CASSRGLQETQYF
clone size: -; D gene: -; CDR3 length: 20; V gene: TRBV4-1; J gene: TRBJ2-6; CDR3 DNA: TGCGCCAGCAGCCAACCCACAGACAGCTTCTGGACGTCTGGGGCCAACGTCCTGACTTTC; CDR3 protein: CASSQPTDSFWTSGANVLTF
clone size: -; D gene: TRBD1; CDR3 length: 17; V gene: TRBV5-4; J gene: TRBJ2-2; CDR3 DNA: TGTGCCAGCAGCCCGACCGGGACAGGGGGCGCAACCGGGGAGCTGTTTTTT; CDR3 protein: CASSPTGTGGATGELFF
clone size: -; D gene: -; CDR3 length: 17; V gene: TRBV7-7; J gene: TRBJ2-1; CDR3 DNA: TGTGCTAGCAGCTTGGTTTGCCTCCTAATACCCTACAATGAGCAGTTCTTC; CDR3 protein: CASSLVCLLIPYNEQFF
clone size: -; D gene: TRBD2; CDR3 length: 14; V gene: TRBV7-2; J gene: TRBJ2-1; CDR3 DNA: TGTGCCAGCAGCTTAAGACGGGAGGGCGTTGAGCAGTTCTTC; CDR3 protein: CASSLRREGVEQFF
clone size: -; D gene: -; CDR3 length: 10; V gene: TRBV20-1; J gene: TRBJ2-1; CDR3 DNA: TGCAGTGCTAGTTTGAATGAGCAGTTCTTC; CDR3 protein: CSASLNEQFF
clone size: -; D gene: TRBD2; CDR3 length: 16; V gene: TRBV5-1; J gene: TRBJ2-3; CDR3 DNA: TGCGCCAGCAGCCTCGGGACTAGCGGGAGCGCAGATACGCAGTATTTT; CDR3 protein: CASSLGTSGSADTQYF
clone size: -; D gene: -; CDR3 length: 14; V gene: TRBV21-1; J gene: TRBJ1-5; CDR3 DNA: TGTGCCAGCAGCATAAGACAGGAGAATCAGCCCCAGCATTTT; CDR3 protein: CASSIRQENQPQHF
clone size: -; D gene: -; CDR3 length: 13; V gene: TRBV30; J gene: TRBJ1-3; CDR3 DNA: TGTGCCTGGACTTCAGCCTCTGGAAACACCATATATTTT; CDR3 protein: CAWTSASGNTIYF
clone size: few; D gene: -; CDR3 length: 14; V gene: TRBV9; J gene: TRBJ1-1; CDR3 DNA: TGTGCCAGCAGCTCCCGGGGGGGGAGCACTGAAGCTTTCTTT; CDR3 protein: CASSSRGGSTEAFF
clone size: -; D gene: -; CDR3 length: 12; V gene: TRBV6-5; J gene: TRBJ2-7; CDR3 DNA: TGTGCCAGCAGGAGGTCAACCTACGAGCAGTACTTC; CDR3 protein: CASRRSTYEQYF
clone size: once; D gene: -; CDR3 length: 14; V gene: TRBV27; J gene: TRBJ2-2; CDR3 DNA: TGTGCCAGCAGTGGCAGCCTCAACACCGGGGAGCTGTTTTTT; CDR3 protein: CASSGSLNTGELFF
clone size: few; D gene: -; CDR3 length: 13; V gene: TRBV6-6; J gene: TRBJ1-2; CDR3 DNA: TGTGCCAGCAGTTACTCGGCCCGGTATGGCTACACCTTC; CDR3 protein: CASSYSARYGYTF
clone size: -; D gene: TRBD2; CDR3 length: 16; V gene: TRBV11-2; J gene: TRBJ2-2; CDR3 DNA: TGTGCCAGCAGCTTACTAGCGGGAGGCTCCACCGGGGAGCTGTTTTTT; CDR3 protein: CASSLLAGGSTGELFF
clone size: -; D gene: -; CDR3 length: 12; V gene: TRBV28; J gene: TRBJ1-4; CDR3 DNA: TGTGCCAGCAGTTTCCCAGGGGAAAAACTGTTTTTT; CDR3 protein: CASSFPGEKLFF
clone size: -; D gene: -; CDR3 length: 16; V gene: TRBV14; J gene: TRBJ2-1; CDR3 DNA: TGTGCCAGCAGCCACGGAGTCCTAGCGACTTACAATGAGCAGTTCTTC; CDR3 protein: CASSHGVLATYNEQFF
clone size: once; D gene: -; CDR3 length: 15; V gene: TRBV5-1; J gene: TRBJ2-5; CDR3 DNA: TGCGCCAGCAGCTGGCTGAACGGGGCCCAAGAGACCCAGTACTTC; CDR3 protein: CASSWLNGAQETQYF
clone size: few; D gene: -; CDR3 length: 12; V gene: TRBV29-1; J gene: TRBJ2-5; CDR3 DNA: TGCAGCGTTCGTCGGGGACAAGAGACCCAGTACTTC; CDR3 protein: CSVRRGQETQYF
clone size: -; D gene: TRBD1; CDR3 length: 14; V gene: TRBV19; J gene: TRBJ1-5; CDR3 DNA: TGTGCCAGTAGTACGACAGGGGGCAGGCAGCCCCAGCATTTT; CDR3 protein: CASSTTGGRQPQHF
clone size: -; D gene: -; CDR3 length: 16; V gene: TRBV7-9; J gene: TRBJ1-2; CDR3 DNA: TGTGCCAGCAGCGATTCCCAGGGAAGGACAGTCTATGGCTACACCTTC; CDR3 protein: CASSDSQGRTVYGYTF
clone size: once; D gene: -; CDR3 length: 13; V gene: TRBV15; J gene: TRBJ1-2; CDR3 DNA: TGTGCCACCAGGGACACCACTAACTATGGCTACACCTTC; CDR3 protein: CATRDTTNYGYTF
clone size: -; D gene: TRBD2; CDR3 length: 14; V gene: TRBV18; J gene: TRBJ2-1; CDR3 DNA: TGTGCCAGCTCACCTAATGTCCTAGCGGATGAGCAGTTCTTC; CDR3 protein: CASSPNVLADEQFF
clone size: -; D gene: TRBD2; CDR3 length: 15; V gene: TRBV11-2; J gene: TRBJ2-2; CDR3 DNA: TGTGCCAGCAGCTTACTAGCGGGGGATACCGGGGAGCTGTTTTTT; CDR3 protein: CASSLLAGDTGELFF
clone size: -; D gene: -; CDR3 length: 10; V gene: TRBV29-1; J gene: TRBJ2-7; CDR3 DNA: TGCAGCCCTCTGAGCAGGGAGCAGTACTTC; CDR3 protein: CSPLSREQYF
clone size: -; D gene: TRBD1; CDR3 length: 13; V gene: TRBV2; J gene: TRBJ1-2; CDR3 DNA: TGTGCCAGCAGGGACAGGGGGCTTGGGGGCTACACCTTC; CDR3 protein: CASRDRGLGGYTF
clone size: once; D gene: TRBD1; CDR3 length: 14; V gene: TRBV2; J gene: TRBJ1-1; CDR3 DNA: TGTGCCAGCAGTGTCTTAGTAGGGACAGTTGAAGCTTTCTTT; CDR3 protein: CASSVLVGTVEAFF
clone size: -; D gene: TRBD1; CDR3 length: 15; V gene: TRBV6-1; J gene: TRBJ2-2; CDR3 DNA: TGTGCCAGCAAGGCAGGGGGATTGGAAGCCGGGGAGCTGTTTTTT; CDR3 protein: CASKAGGLEAGELFF
clone size: -; D gene: -; CDR3 length: 14; V gene: TRBV6-6; J gene: TRBJ2-2; CDR3 DNA: TGTGCCAGCAGACTGGGACAGAACACCGGGGAGCTGTTTTTT; CDR3 protein: CASRLGQNTGELFF
clone size: -; D gene: -; CDR3 length: 13; V gene: TRBV30; J gene: TRBJ1-2; CDR3 DNA: TGTGCCTGGAGTGTACAGGCAGGGAATGGCTACACCTTC; CDR3 protein: CAWSVQAGNGYTF
clone size: -; D gene: TRBD1; CDR3 length: 17; V gene: TRBV5-1; J gene: TRBJ2-1; CDR3 DNA: TGCGCCAGCAGCTTGGAGTTCGGGACAGGATCCTACAATGAGCAGTTCTTC; CDR3 protein: CASSLEFGTGSYNEQFF
clone size: -; D gene: -; CDR3 length: 17; V gene: TRBV4-1; J gene: TRBJ2-2; CDR3 DNA: TGCGCCAGCAGCCTTCTAGTGATTTTGGGGGAGACCGGGGAGCTGTTTTTT; CDR3 protein: CASSLLVILGETGELFF
clone size: -; D gene: -; CDR3 length: 14; V gene: TRBV11-2; J gene: TRBJ2-7; CDR3 DNA: TGTGCCAGCAGCCCGGTACAGGGAACCTACGAGCAGTACTTC; CDR3 protein: CASSPVQGTYEQYF
clone size: -; D gene: TRBD1; CDR3 length: 15; V gene: TRBV30; J gene: TRBJ2-1; CDR3 DNA: TGTGCCTGGAGTGGGACAGGGGTTTCCTACAATGAGCAGTTCTTC; CDR3 protein: CAWSGTGVSYNEQFF
clone size: -; D gene: -; CDR3 length: 15; V gene: TRBV5-1; J gene: TRBJ2-6; CDR3 DNA: TGCGCCAGCAGCTTGACAGGCTCTGGGGCCAACGTCCTGACTTTC; CDR3 protein: CASSLTGSGANVLTF
clone size: -; D gene: -; CDR3 length: 14; V gene: TRBV5-1; J gene: TRBJ2-5; CDR3 DNA: TGCGCCAGCAGCTTGGTCGGGGAAGAAGAGACCCAGTACTTC; CDR3 protein: CASSLVGEEETQYF
clone size: -; D gene: -; CDR3 length: 15; V gene: TRBV27; J gene: TRBJ1-2; CDR3 DNA: TGTGCCAGCAGTCCTTGGGAGGACACTGACTATGGCTACACCTTC; CDR3 protein: CASSPWEDTDYGYTF
clone size: -; D gene: TRBD2; CDR3 length: 16; V gene: TRBV2; J gene: TRBJ2-5; CDR3 DNA: TGTGCCAGCAGTCCCGGACTAGCGGGAGAAAGAGAGACCCAGTACTTC; CDR3 protein: CASSPGLAGERETQYF
clone size: -; D gene: -; CDR3 length: 12; V gene: TRBV28; J gene: TRBJ1-2; CDR3 DNA: TGTGCCAGCAGTTTATTGGGTACTGGCTACACCTTC; CDR3 protein: CASSLLGTGYTF
clone size: -; D gene: -; CDR3 length: 13; V gene: TRBV6-1; J gene: TRBJ2-3; CDR3 DNA: TGTGCCACCCTGGTAGGGTTGGGCGATACGCAGTATTTT; CDR3 protein: CATLVGLGDTQYF
clone size: -; D gene: TRBD2; CDR3 length: 15; V gene: TRBV6-5; J gene: TRBJ2-1; CDR3 DNA: TGTGCCAGCAGTTTCGTTAGCGGGAGTAAGAATGAGCAGTTCTTC; CDR3 protein: CASSFVSGSKNEQFF